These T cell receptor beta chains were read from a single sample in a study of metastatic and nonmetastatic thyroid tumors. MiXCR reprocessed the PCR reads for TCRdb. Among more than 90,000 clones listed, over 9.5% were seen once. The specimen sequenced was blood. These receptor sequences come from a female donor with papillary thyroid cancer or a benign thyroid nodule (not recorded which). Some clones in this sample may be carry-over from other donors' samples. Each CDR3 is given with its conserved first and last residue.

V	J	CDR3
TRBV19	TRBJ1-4	CASSVGQTNEKLFF
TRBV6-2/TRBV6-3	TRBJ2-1	CASSPLDRGYNEQFF
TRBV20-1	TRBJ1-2	CSARDWGQGLNYGYTF
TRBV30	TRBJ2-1	CAWKAGVYNEQFF
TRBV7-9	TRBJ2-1	CASILKGQVEFF
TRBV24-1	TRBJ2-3	CATSGRATDTQYF
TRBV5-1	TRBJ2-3	CASSNRGTQYF
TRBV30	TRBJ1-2	CAWSVHRYGYTF
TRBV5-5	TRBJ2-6	CASSPLRGSGANVLTF
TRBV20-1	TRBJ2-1	CSARGPTGVAYNEQFF
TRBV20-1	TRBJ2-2	CSAREIDSPAGELFF
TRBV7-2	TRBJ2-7	CASSLHGGRANEQYF
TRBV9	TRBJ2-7	CASSVASSGQYEQYF
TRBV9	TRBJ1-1	CASSVGDRGPSLEAFF
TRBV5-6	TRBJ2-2	CASGPGAGGPTGELFF
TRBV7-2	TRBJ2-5	CASSPLGLAEETQYF
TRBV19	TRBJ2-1	CASSIQGASGNNEQFF
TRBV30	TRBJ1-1	CAWISGEAFF
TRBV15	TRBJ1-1	CATSRVNRVRAFF
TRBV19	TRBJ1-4	CASSIAMTGANEKLFF
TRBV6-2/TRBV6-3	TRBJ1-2	CASKDNHYGYTF
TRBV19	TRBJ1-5	CASRKDRISNQPQHF
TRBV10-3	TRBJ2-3	CAISDQETSGTDTQYF
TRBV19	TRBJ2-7	CASQGDSYEQYF
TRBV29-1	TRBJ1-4	CSVDWTGDLEEKLFF
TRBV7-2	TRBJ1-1	CASSFSAVGTEAFF
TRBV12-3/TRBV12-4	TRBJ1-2	CASSFGGLGGYTF
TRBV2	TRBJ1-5	CASSPDSNQPQHF
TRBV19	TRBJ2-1	CASSILGRASYNEQFF
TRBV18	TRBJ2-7	CASSPTSIHEQYF
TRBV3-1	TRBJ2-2	CASSYPGEDTGELFF
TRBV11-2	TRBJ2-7	CASSSPGTSVYEQYF
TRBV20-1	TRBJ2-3	CSASLAGGPHTQYF
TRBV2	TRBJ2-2	CASSDGRDDTGELFF
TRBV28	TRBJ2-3	CASSLAVPAVGTDTQYF
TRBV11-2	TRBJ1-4	CASSYGTLATNEKLFF
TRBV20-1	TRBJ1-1	CSASEPNTEAFF